The sequence of this T cell receptor (beta chain) was determined in a study of T cells in localized non-small cell lung cancer. Trimming stripped 6 bases from V and 12 bases from J, with 17 bases between. The CDR3 is made up of 12 amino acids. Germline-derived CDR1 and CDR2 are MDHEN and SYDVKM. Sequenced by immunoSEQ multiplex PCR; TCRdb stores in-frame clones only, minus some. The top ten clones hold roughly 4% of a sample with just under 20,000 clones, 83% of them seen once. The sequenced sample was peripheral blood, obtained before any cancer treatment. The chain is built from TRBV28 and TRBJ1-2; possible D gene TRBD1, 6 bases. This receptor was identified in a man aged 35-69 years with stage I lung adenocarcinoma. The CDR3 reads CASRDVGGSDTF. The CDR3 DNA reads as TGTGCCAGCAGGGACGTTGGGGGCTCGGACACCTTC.